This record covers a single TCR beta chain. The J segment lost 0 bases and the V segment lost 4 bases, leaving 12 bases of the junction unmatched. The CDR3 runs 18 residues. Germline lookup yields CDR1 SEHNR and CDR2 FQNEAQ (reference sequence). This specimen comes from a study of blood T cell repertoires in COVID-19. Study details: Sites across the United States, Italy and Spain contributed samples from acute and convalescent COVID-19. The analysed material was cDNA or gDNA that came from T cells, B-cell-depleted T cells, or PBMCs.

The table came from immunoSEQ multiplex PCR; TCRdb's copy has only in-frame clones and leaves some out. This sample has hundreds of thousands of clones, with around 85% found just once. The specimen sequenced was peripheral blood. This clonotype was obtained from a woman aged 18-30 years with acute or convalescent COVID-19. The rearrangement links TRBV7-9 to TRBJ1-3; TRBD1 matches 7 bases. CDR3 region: CASSSEPTTGNSGNTIYF. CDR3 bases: TGTGCCAGCAGCTCGGAACCAACGACAGGGAACTCTGGAAACACCATATATTTT.